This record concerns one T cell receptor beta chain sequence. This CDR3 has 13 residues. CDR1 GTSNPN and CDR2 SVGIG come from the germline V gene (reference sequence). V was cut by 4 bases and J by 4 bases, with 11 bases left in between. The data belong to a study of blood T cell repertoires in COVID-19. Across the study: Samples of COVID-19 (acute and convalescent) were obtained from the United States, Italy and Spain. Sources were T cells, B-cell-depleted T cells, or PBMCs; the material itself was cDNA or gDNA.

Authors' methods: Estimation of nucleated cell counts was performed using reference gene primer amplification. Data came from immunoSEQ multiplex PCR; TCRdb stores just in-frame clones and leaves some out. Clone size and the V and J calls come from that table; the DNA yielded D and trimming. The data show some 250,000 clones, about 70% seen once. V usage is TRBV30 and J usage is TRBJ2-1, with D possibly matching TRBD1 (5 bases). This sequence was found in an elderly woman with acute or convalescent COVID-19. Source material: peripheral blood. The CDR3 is CAWITDRYNEQFF. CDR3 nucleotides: TGTGCCTGGATTACCGACAGATACAATGAGCAGTTCTTC.